This note documents a single T cell receptor beta chain sequence. Its specificity is not known. Using about 0.2 ug DNA, 30,000 to 35,000 T cell genomes, the sorted-subset replicate PCRs were run. Sequencing used immunoSEQ multiplex PCR; TCRdb keeps in-frame clones, though not all of them. The repertoire holds approximately 1,500,000 clones, with 95% to 99% as singletons. These data originate in a study of shared clonotypes between healthy human individuals. Study outcomes and limitations: Naive subsets generally had larger estimated richness than memory subsets.

Germline V lookup: CDR1 ENHRY, CDR2 SYGVKD. The CDR3 length is 16 residues. The V gene lost 4 bases and the J gene lost 1 base, with 16 bases spanning the gap. The gene calls are TRBV10-3 and TRBJ1-1, with D perhaps matching TRBD1 (6 bases). Sequenced input: naive CD4+ T cells sorted from blood. Subset reported: CD45RA+ positively selected. This TCR derives from a man between 25 and 39 years old in good health. The CDR3 DNA reads as TGTGCCATCAGTGTATGGGGGGCAGGGGAGAACACTGAAGCTTTCTTT. It is translated as CAISVWGAGENTEAFF.